This T cell receptor beta chain was profiled in a study of blood T cell repertoires in COVID-19 (dated by TCRdb to 2018 to 2021). About the investigation overall: Samples from collaborators originated in the United States, Italy and Spain and spanned both the acute and convalescent phases of COVID-19. The material from the prospective study consisted of cDNA or gDNA derived from T cells, B-cell-depleted T cells, or PBMCs. Subjects who had been exposed to COVID-19, were actively infected with it, or had recovered from it provided the deeply sampled blood TCRbeta repertoires that made up the dataset. Where available, HLA class I and class II types were obtained from metadata supplied by the sample provider rather than from assay-based typing. Sample metadata almost always included a de-identified subject ID, COVID-19 status, age in years and sex. A freely available public database, intended as a resource for researchers studying the immune response to SARS-CoV-2, is where the repertoires were released. Samples came from the ongoing ImmuneRACE study (first 160 participants) plus 1,254 subjects from 6 global collaborators. Points the paper makes about the study in general: How much clinical and demographic metadata was included differed by source and by participant, and the metadata was provided uncurated.

TCRbeta CDR3 regions were amplified from genomic DNA by means of the immunoSEQ Assay, a bias-controlled multiplex PCR. In the source study's methods: The number of nucleated cells in each sample was estimated from the amplification of reference gene primers within the assay. To quantify the absolute abundance of each unique TCRbeta CDR3 rearrangement, sequence reads were collapsed and filtered. For each sample, productive Simpson clonality was calculated as the square root of Simpson's diversity index across productive rearrangements. As stored in TCRdb, this immuneACCESS dataset retains in-frame rearrangements with V and J assigned. A fraction of the clones does not appear; measured against another copy, unresolved V genes explain less than half of the discrepancy, and the remainder lacks a known reason. The V and J calls and clone size were taken over from that table, and D and trimming were inferred from the DNA. The sample table lists 160,000 or so clones, approximately 87% of them with a count of one. The ten biggest clones cover roughly 4% of the sample.

This clone has just a few counts. Its specific antigen is unknown. No base-level quality is on record; no much larger clone is a single base apart. Collaborating institutions collected whole blood in K2EDTA tubes following their own protocols. For TCRbeta analysis, collaborators shipped samples as frozen whole blood, isolated PBMCs, or DNA extracted from either of those sample types. Its CDR3 holds 15 amino acids, cysteine through phenylalanine. Of all the DNA, just the CDR3 is kept, 45 bases in frame from base 1. In the germline V gene, CDR1 corresponds to MDHEN and CDR2 to SYDVKM. Here V drops 6 bases and J drops 1 base, and the junction holds 8 bases not matched to any gene.

The receptor comes from a woman in her 70s with acute or convalescent COVID-19. The chain couples TRBV28 to TRBJ1-1; TRBD1 matches 7 bases in the middle. The sequenced sample was peripheral blood. DNA sequence: TGTGCCAGCAGCGGAGACAGGGAGGAGAACACTGAAGCTTTCTTT. Its coded protein is CASSGDREENTEAFF.